This T cell receptor (beta chain) was profiled in a study of T cells expressing NK-cell markers. The overall study: It was from sorted CD3+CD56+NKG2C+, CD3+CD56+NKG2C- and CD3+CD56-NKG2C+ T cells that TCR beta repertoires came. Study-wide results and caveats: Where several donors were concerned, these clonotypes also led the CD3+CD56-NKG2C+ fraction. There remained a lack of clarity about HCMV specificity of expanded NKG2C+ T cell clones.

Points on this clonotype: As yet, its antigen is unknown.

From the 5' RACE reads, TCRdb lists one entry per CDR3 protein and no DNA. The sample table sets out 300,000 to 450,000 distinct CDR3 sequences. The source material was blood T cells: a sorted CD56 or NKG2C T cell subset, CD4+ or CD8+ T cells, or bulk PBMC T cells (not recorded which). The TCR was taken from a man between 18 and 69 years old in good health.

The CDR3 sequence: CASSSGGQPQHF. The V call is TRBV28, the J call TRBJ1-5; there is no DNA to check the TCRdb D call of TRBD1. Germline CDR1 reads MDHEN; CDR2 reads SYDVKM. The CDR3 covers 12 residues. The whole variable domain, remainder taken from reference TRBV28 and TRBJ1-5, is DVKVTQSSRYLVKRTGEKVFLECVQDMDHENMFWYRQDPGLGLRLIYFSYDVKMKEKGDIPEGYSVSREKKERFSLILESASTNQTSMYLCASSSGGQPQHFGDGTRLSIL.